What follows are 14 T cell receptor beta chains derived from one specimen sequenced in a study of CXCR3-negative and CXCR3-positive naive CD8 T cells. Libraries were UMI-labeled 5' RACE TRB cDNA. TCRdb reanalyzed the 5' RACE reads, giving one entry per CDR3 protein sequence and no DNA. The table for this sample gives about 130,000 distinct CDR3 sequences. Material: naive CXCR3- CD8+ T cells from blood. The subset: CD45RO-CCR7+CD27+CD95- naive CD8+ T cells lacking CXCR3 (TNR3-). These receptors were collected from a human donor in good health. Some clones in this sample may be carry-over from other donors' samples.

The chain links TRBV29-1 to TRBJ2-7; the D call from TCRdb, TRBD1, cannot be confirmed without DNA. The CDR3 is 14 residues long. CDR1 SQVTM and CDR2 ANQGSEA come from the germline V gene. CDR3 amino acids: CSVTLGGGEAEQYF.

The chain is built from TRBV27 and TRBJ1-6. The CDR3 runs 16 residues. Germline CDR1 is MNHEY and CDR2 is SMNVEV (reference sequence). CDR3 sequence reads: CASSPLLGGGTSPLHF.

The chain joins TRBV3-1 to TRBJ1-2. Germline assignment: CDR1 LGHDT and CDR2 YNNKEL (reference sequence). This CDR3 is built from 14 residues. CDR3 amino acids: CASSQGVWNYGYTF.

The chain carries TRBV29-1 and TRBJ2-2; TCRdb calls TRBD1, which cannot be checked without DNA. CDR3 length equals 15 residues. Germline V CDR1 and CDR2: SQVTM, ANQGSEA. The CDR3 protein is CSVEDPLRDTGELFF.

The chain couples TRBV7-8 to TRBJ2-3; TCRdb designates TRBD1, a call that cannot be tested without DNA. The germline V gene has CDR1 SGHVS and CDR2 FQNEAQ. The CDR3 extends over 13 amino acids. The CDR3 loop reads CASTPVSTDTQYF.

The CDR3 is CSVEGWGGPYEQYF. The chain joins TRBV29-1 to TRBJ2-7; TCRdb outputs TRBD1, but without DNA this stays unchecked. There are 14 residues in the CDR3. CDR1 SQVTM and CDR2 ANQGSEA come from the germline V gene.

The gene calls are TRBV21-1 and TRBJ1-1. TRBV21-1 has pseudogene status. This CDR3 is built from 11 residues. This CDR3 is CASSSRIEAFF.

J is TRBJ2-7 and V is TRBV29-1; TCRdb calls TRBD2, which cannot be checked without DNA. CDR3 length: 15 residues. Looked up from germline, CDR1 is SQVTM and CDR2 is ANQGSEA. The CDR3 region is CSALTSGIGSYEQYF.

The genes are TRBV3-1 and TRBJ2-2. CDR1 and CDR2 from the germline V gene are LGHDT and YNNKEL (reference sequence). The CDR3 has 18 amino acids. CDR3 amino acids: CASSRGRSITGNTGELFF.

The J gene is TRBJ2-1, the V gene TRBV20-1; TCRdb calls TRBD2, which cannot be checked without DNA. Germline CDR1 DFQATT, CDR2 SNEGSKA (reference sequence). The CDR3 is made up of 17 amino acids. The CDR3 region is CSARDSSGRAPYNEQFF.

This rearrangement joins TRBV7-8 to TRBJ2-7; TCRdb reports TRBD1, a call that lacks DNA to check it against. The length of the CDR3 is 14 residues. In germline, CDR1 is SGHVS, CDR2 FQNEAQ. The CDR3 spells CASSITTGFDEQYF.

V and J are TRBV9 and TRBJ2-6; as DNA is missing, the TRBD1 call by TCRdb cannot be tested. Germline V lookup: CDR1 SGDLS, CDR2 YYNGEE. This CDR3 is 19 amino acids long. The CDR3 protein is CASSVAFTGTISGANVPTF.

This chain uses TRBV27 with TRBJ1-1. In germline, CDR1 is MNHEY, CDR2 SMNVEV (reference sequence). The CDR3 loop spans 14 amino acids. The CDR3 loop is CASSLWAWGTEAFF.

The chain carries TRBV7-9 and TRBJ2-5; the D call of TRBD2 rests on TCRdb alone, since no DNA is present to check it. The CDR3 sequence is 13 residues long. CDR1 is SEHNR, CDR2 FQNEAQ, per germline (reference sequence). The CDR3 loop is CASSLGAEETQYF.